This T cell receptor (beta chain) was identified in a study of spatial heterogeneity in lung cancer. Overall study context: Those follow-up PBMC samples that were available underwent sequencing, at a median interval of roughly 2 years following resection.

Sample time point: blood at routine non-recurrence follow-up after resection. This clonotype has a handful of counts. The CDR3 length is 16 residues. Germline assignment: CDR1 SQVTM and CDR2 ANQGSEA. V lost 6 bases, J lost 8 bases, and 16 bases stayed unmatched. TCRdb used MiXCR to reprocess the 5' RACE reads, holding one entry per CDR3 protein. The sample yields fewer than 25,000 distinct CDR3 sequences, almost 10% seen once. This TCR was sampled from a male donor with early-stage non-small cell lung cancer. The starting material was PBMCs, obtained at follow-up. The chain employs TRBV29-1 and TRBJ2-1; TRBD2 matches 10 bases. The CDR3 is CSVSPPKRGGRYEQFF. CDR3 DNA: TGCAGCGTCAGTCCCCCTAAGCGGGGGGGCCGCTATGAGCAGTTCTTC.